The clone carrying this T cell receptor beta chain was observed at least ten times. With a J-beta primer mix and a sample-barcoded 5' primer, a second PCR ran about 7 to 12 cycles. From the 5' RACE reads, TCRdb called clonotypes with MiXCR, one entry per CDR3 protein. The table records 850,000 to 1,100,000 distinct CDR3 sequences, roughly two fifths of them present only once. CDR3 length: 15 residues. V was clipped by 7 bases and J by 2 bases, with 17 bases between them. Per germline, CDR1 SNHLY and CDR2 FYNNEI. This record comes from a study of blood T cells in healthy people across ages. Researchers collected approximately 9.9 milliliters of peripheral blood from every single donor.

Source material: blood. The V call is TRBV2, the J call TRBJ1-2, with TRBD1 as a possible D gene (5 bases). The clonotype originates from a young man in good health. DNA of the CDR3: TGTGCCAGCACCTTAGGGCAGGGCGACAACTATGGCTACACCTTC. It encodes CASTLGQGDNYGYTF.